This T cell receptor beta chain was sequenced for a study of blood T cell repertoires in COVID-19. In the study overall: Samples representing acute and convalescent COVID-19 were sourced from the United States, Italy and Spain. The analysed material was cDNA or gDNA that came from T cells, B-cell-depleted T cells, or PBMCs.

The germline CDR1 and CDR2 sequences are LGHDT and YNNKEL (reference sequence). The CDR3 is made up of 14 amino acids. Authors' data handling: For nucleated cells, counts were estimated from reference gene primer amplification. Method: immunoSEQ multiplex PCR; TCRdb's copy keeps in-frame clones and lacks some. V, J and clone size reflect that table, while D and trimming were determined from the DNA. Among around 280,000 clones listed, around 87% were seen once. A word on this clone: Germline is not matched at one junction end, which may reflect a read error.

This sequence joins TRBV3-1 (or the pseudogene TRBV3-2) and TRBJ2-7; D possibly corresponds to TRBD2 (5 bases). The receptor's source is a woman in her thirties who had recovered from COVID-19. Sequencing input: peripheral blood. The CDR3 coding sequence is TGTGCCAGCAGCCAGCGGGCCTCCTCCTCCGAGCAGTACTTC. Translating it yields CASSQRASSSEQYF.